The sequence of this T cell receptor beta chain was determined in a study of T cells in tumors after PD-1 blockade. Overall study: On average, peripheral blood gave 113,528 TCR templates and about 40,000 unique clonotypes. Notes on the study in general: Peripheral recruitment is suggested, as some novel exhausted tumor clones were in pre-treatment blood.

For this clone: What it binds is unknown.

The CDR3 runs to 14 residues. V was shortened by 5 bases and J by 7 bases, with 12 bases between the two germline ends. Germline V CDR1 and CDR2: WNHNN, SYGVQD (reference sequence). Sequenced by immunoSEQ multiplex PCR; TCRdb stores in-frame clones only, minus some. The table has about 59,000 clones, roughly 75% seen once. Template: tumor biopsy or peripheral blood genomic DNA, roughly 600-6,004 ng per sample. The rearrangement joins TRBV10-1 to TRBJ1-6; D is uncertain. This sequence was found in a human donor with basal cell carcinoma. The sample here was PBMCs, taken before anti-PD-1 treatment. The CDR3 region has the DNA TGCGCCAGCAGTCAAGAGGGAACGAATTCACCCCTCCACTTT. Translating gives CASSQEGTNSPLHF.